This entry lists 2 T cell receptor beta chains sequenced from one sample in a study of blood T cell repertoires in COVID-19. Profiling relied on immunoSEQ multiplex PCR, and the TCRdb table lists in-frame clones only, not all of them. The sample lists 200,000 to 250,000 clones, around 83% seen once, with roughly 2.6% in the top ten. The sequenced sample was peripheral blood. Every receptor here comes from a man aged 45 to 65 who had recovered from COVID-19.

In this sample, this clone turned up a few times. The CDR3 DNA reads as TGTGCCACCAGCCCGGGAGGCATCACTGGGTTGCATGAGCAGTTCTTC. This codes for CATSPGGITGLHEQFF. The chain recombines TRBV15 with TRBJ2-1, with TRBD2 matching 7 bases. Looked up from germline, CDR1 is LNHNV and CDR2 is YYDKDF (reference sequence). Losses at the gene ends were 5 bases for V and 8 bases for J; bases not matched to a gene: 15. There are 16 residues in the CDR3.

The V call is TRBV19, the J call TRBJ2-7, with 9 bases fitting TRBD2. Germline values: CDR1 LNHDA, CDR2 SQIVND (reference sequence). The CDR3 length is 14 residues. Unmatched junction bases numbered 7, after V lost 6 bases and J lost 4 bases. CDR3 coding DNA: TGTGCCAGTAGGGATAGCGGGAGTTCGTACGAGCAGTACTTC. This gives the protein CASRDSGSSYEQYF. Full variable domain (rest looked up from reference TRBV19 and TRBJ2-7): DGGITQSPKYLFRKEGQNVTLSCEQNLNHDAMYWYRQDPGQGLRLIYYSQIVNDFQKGDIAEGYSVSREKKESFPLTVTSAQKNPTAFYLCASRDSGSSYEQYFGPGTRLTVT.